Presented here are 5 T cell receptor beta chains from one specimen sequenced in a study of blood T cell repertoires in COVID-19. The data were produced by immunoSEQ multiplex PCR, yet TCRdb's version contains in-frame clones alone and is incomplete. This table has a few hundred thousand clones, over 65% appearing once. The sequenced material came from peripheral blood. The receptors were gathered from a human donor with acute or convalescent COVID-19. The donor label of this sample is uncertain.

This clone was recorded a few times. The V and J genes are TRBV28 and TRBJ1-2; D unclear. The CDR3 extends over 13 amino acids. Trimming shortened V by 5 bases and J by 2 bases, and 9 bases separated the two germline ends. Per the germline V gene, CDR1 is MDHEN and CDR2 is SYDVKM. CDR3 in amino acids: CASSVPGNYGYTF. In nucleotides, the CDR3 is TGTGCCAGCAGTGTACCAGGAAACTATGGCTACACCTTC.

The V gene is TRBV28, the J gene TRBJ1-1; 11 bases fit TRBD1. The V gene end was trimmed by 8 bases and the J gene end by 3 bases; junction bases not matched to a gene: 11. The length of the CDR3 is 16 residues. Germline CDR1 reads MDHEN; CDR2 reads SYDVKM. The CDR3 coding sequence is TGTGCCAGCCGAAACCTGGGACAGGGGGATTACACTGAAGCTTTCTTT. Amino acid sequence: CASRNLGQGDYTEAFF.

The chain employs TRBV10-2 and TRBJ1-1, with D possibly TRBD1 on 5 matching bases. The CDR3 is 14 residues long. Germline V lookup: CDR1 WSHSY, CDR2 SAAADI. The V end lost 2 bases, the J end lost 4 bases, and 11 bases lay between the germline ends. The CDR3 sequence is CASSEAGSSTEAFF. The CDR3 bases are TGCGCCAGCAGTGAGGCAGGGTCAAGCACTGAAGCTTTCTTT.

The CDR3 bases are TGTGCCAGCTCACCACTAAGGGGTGATACGCAGTATTTT. Its protein is CASSPLRGDTQYF. J is TRBJ2-3 and V is TRBV18; D is perhaps TRBD1 (5 bases). Trimming shortened V by 1 base and J by 6 bases, and 8 bases separated the two germline ends. The CDR3 runs to 13 residues. Germline-derived CDR1 and CDR2 are KGHSH and LQKENI.

The table lists this clone with a few counts. The chain is built from TRBV11-2 and TRBJ1-2; D is unresolved. CDR1 and CDR2 from the germline V gene are SGHAT and FQNNGV. V lost 2 bases and J lost 4, with 8 bases in between. This CDR3 has 13 residues. The CDR3 loop is CASSLTVAYGYTF. Written as DNA, the CDR3 is TGTGCCAGCAGCTTAACGGTCGCCTATGGCTACACCTTC.